These T cell receptor beta chains were read from a single sample in a study of cytomegalovirus exposure and HLA in healthy donors. Assay used: immunoSEQ multiplex PCR; TCRdb lists only in-frame clones, some missing. The table shows some 54,000 clones, with 75% to 85% occurring only once. The sequenced material came from PBMCs. These receptors all come from a male donor in good health and CMV-seronegative. Both conserved end residues are part of each CDR3. A D gene is named only where the DNA matches it firmly. Clone sizes are given selectively: once, few, many, or a class where the clone is expanded.

clone_size | j_call | d_call | v_call | cdr3_aa | cdr3_nt
- | TRBJ1-2 | - | TRBV6-5 | CASSFGLSNGYTF | TGTGCCAGCAGTTTTGGCCTGTCAAATGGCTACACCTTC
- | TRBJ2-1 | - | TRBV2 | CASSDAVYNEQFF | TGTGCCAGCAGCGACGCGGTCTACAATGAGCAGTTCTTC
few | TRBJ2-3 | TRBD2 | TRBV4-2 | CASSQAGGSLDTQYF | TGTGCCAGCAGCCAAGCCGGGGGGAGCCTAGATACGCAGTATTTT
- | TRBJ2-3 | TRBD1 | TRBV7-3 | CASSQLQGTGVRSTDTQYF | TGTGCCAGCAGCCAACTCCAAGGGACAGGGGTCAGGAGCACAGATACGCAGTATTTT
- | TRBJ1-4 | - | TRBV4-3 | CASSQSTLPSNEKLFF | TGCGCCAGCAGCCAAAGTACACTACCCTCTAATGAAAAACTGTTTTTT
- | TRBJ2-7 | - | TRBV13 | CASSFAYEQYF | TGTGCCAGCAGCTTCGCCTACGAGCAGTACTTC
once | TRBJ1-3 | - | TRBV5-1 | CASSLAFAGGNTIYF | TGCGCCAGCAGCTTGGCCTTTGCAGGGGGAAACACCATATATTTT
- | TRBJ2-3 | TRBD2 | TRBV7-9 | CASSRGLAGGPGTDTQYF | TGTGCCAGCAGCCGGGGACTAGCGGGGGGGCCGGGCACAGATACGCAGTATTTT
- | TRBJ2-7 | TRBD2 | TRBV6-1 | CASSEGLAGGSYEQYF | TGTGCCAGCAGTGAAGGACTAGCGGGGGGTTCCTACGAGCAGTACTTC
- | TRBJ1-1 | - | TRBV7-2 | CASSLLYREPTEAFF | TGTGCCAGCAGCTTACTTTACAGGGAACCCACTGAAGCTTTCTTT
- | TRBJ2-5 | - | TRBV15 | CATSPRPGTPSQETQYF | TGTGCCACCAGCCCCCGCCCCGGGACACCCTCTCAAGAGACCCAGTACTTC
- | TRBJ1-2 | - | TRBV6-5 | CASSYSGRAAGYTF | TGTGCCAGCAGTTACTCAGGCAGGGCAGCGGGCTACACCTTC
- | TRBJ1-5 | - | TRBV4-2 | CASSQVPNQPQHF | TGTGCCAGCAGCCAAGTCCCAAATCAGCCCCAGCATTTT
- | TRBJ1-2 | TRBD1 | TRBV5-1 | CASSSGTGIHGYTF | TGCGCCAGCAGCTCCGGGACAGGGATCCATGGCTACACCTTC
- | TRBJ2-7 | TRBD2 | TRBV19 | CASSMASGTYEQYF | TGTGCCAGTAGTATGGCTAGCGGGACCTACGAGCAGTACTTC
few | TRBJ1-5 | - | TRBV7-2 | CASSLAHSRQYSNQPQHF | TGTGCCAGCAGCTTAGCGCATTCACGACAGTATAGCAATCAGCCCCAGCATTTT
- | TRBJ1-2 | TRBD1 | TRBV14 | CATGQASGYTF | TGTGCCACCGGACAGGCATCGGGCTACACCTTC
few | TRBJ2-7 | TRBD1 | TRBV7-8 | CASSLHRGPSYEQYF | TGTGCCAGCAGCTTACACAGGGGGCCATCCTACGAGCAGTACTTC
- | TRBJ1-1 | TRBD1 | TRBV19 | CASSPDRQGTEAFF | TGTGCCAGTAGTCCGGACAGGCAGGGAACTGAAGCTTTCTTT
- | TRBJ2-2 | TRBD1 | TRBV18 | CASSTGGNGELFF | TGTGCCAGCTCCACAGGGGGCAACGGGGAGCTGTTTTTT
- | TRBJ1-1 | - | TRBV18 | CASSGEGVTEAFF | TGTGCCAGCTCCGGGGAGGGGGTGACTGAAGCTTTCTTT
- | TRBJ2-2 | TRBD2 | TRBV10-1 | CASSEPDGLAGGQSTGELFF | TGCGCCAGCAGTGAGCCAGACGGACTAGCGGGGGGACAGAGCACCGGGGAGCTGTTTTTT
few | TRBJ2-1 | TRBD2 | TRBV5-6 | CASSIWGGLNEQFF | TGTGCCAGCTCAATCTGGGGGGGGTTAAATGAGCAGTTCTTC
- | TRBJ1-1 | TRBD1 | TRBV5-1 | CASSPGQGATEAFF | TGCGCCAGCAGCCCCGGACAGGGCGCCACTGAAGCTTTCTTT
- | TRBJ1-2 | TRBD1 | TRBV6-5 | CASSYTQGANYGYTF | TGTGCCAGCAGTTACACACAGGGGGCTAACTATGGCTACACCTTC
- | TRBJ1-3 | TRBD1 | TRBV7-2 | CASSLDDKGQGVTIYF | TGTGCCAGCAGCTTAGACGATAAGGGACAGGGGGTCACCATATATTTT
- | TRBJ2-5 | - | TRBV20-1 | CSGTVTGTQYF | TGCAGTGGTACCGTAACCGGGACACAGTACTTC
- | TRBJ1-2 | - | TRBV19 | CASSYSTNYGYTF | TGTGCCAGTAGTTATAGCACTAACTATGGCTACACCTTC